Shown below are 9 T cell receptor beta chains from a single sample sequenced in a study of cytomegalovirus exposure and HLA in healthy donors. A multiplex PCR was run with 60 Vbeta primers and 13 Jbeta primers. TCRdb's table, derived via immunoSEQ multiplex PCR, lists solely in-frame clones and lacks some. The table for this sample gives approximately 79,000 clones. The sequencing input was PBMCs. The receptor set was obtained from a boy younger than 18 in good health and CMV-seronegative.

This rearrangement joins TRBV19 to TRBJ1-1; D not resolved. Germline V gene lookup returns CDR1 LNHDA and CDR2 SQIVND (reference sequence). There are 13 residues in the CDR3. The germline V and J ends were trimmed by 3 bases and 2 bases, with 7 bases remaining between them. The CDR3, as DNA: TGTGCCAGTAGTATGGGCAGAAACACTGAAGCTTTCTTT. Its translation is CASSMGRNTEAFF.

J is TRBJ2-5 and V is TRBV6-5, with 9 nucleotides matching TRBD2. The V gene's germline CDR1 is MNHEY and CDR2 SVGAGI. This CDR3 has 14 amino acids. The J segment lost 1 base and the V segment lost 8 bases, leaving 5 bases of the junction unmatched. The CDR3 DNA follows: TGTGCCAGCCGTATAGCGGGGGTCCAAGAGACCCAGTACTTC. Translating it yields CASRIAGVQETQYF.

The chain employs TRBV7-2 and TRBJ2-5, with TRBD1 identical over 7 bases. From germline, CDR1 is SGHTA and CDR2 FQGNSA. This CDR3 contains 14 residues. V gave up 3 bases and J gave up 2 bases; unmatched junction bases: 3. The CDR3 region has the DNA TGTGCCAGCAGCTTCAGGGGGAATCAAGAGACCCAGTACTTC. This gives the protein CASSFRGNQETQYF.

The chain recombines TRBV5-6 with TRBJ2-7; TRBD1 agrees at 8 bases. The CDR3 extends over 13 amino acids. J was trimmed by 2 bases and V by 4 bases; bases with no gene match: 2. Germline V gene sequence: CDR1 SGHDT, CDR2 YYEEEE. CDR3 DNA: TGTGCCAGCAGCGAACAGGGGGCCTACGAGCAGTACTTC. Protein product: CASSEQGAYEQYF.

The chain links TRBV11-1 to TRBJ2-1, with D perhaps matching TRBD2 (6 bases). Germline V CDR1 and CDR2: SGHAT, FQDESV (reference sequence). The CDR3 contains 15 residues. The ends were cut back, 3 bases at V and 6 bases at J, with 15 bases in the middle. CDR3 nucleotide sequence: TGTGCCAGCAGCTTGGGACTCCTAACCTTCAATGAGCAGTTCTTC. Translation: CASSLGLLTFNEQFF.

This chain links TRBV5-6 with TRBJ1-2; D might be TRBD1 (6 bases). The CDR3 covers 13 residues. The germline V and J ends were trimmed by 8 bases and 3 bases, with 14 bases remaining between them. The germline CDR1 and CDR2 sequences are SGHDT and YYEEEE. This CDR3 is CASGTSSYYGYTF. CDR3 coding DNA: TGTGCCAGTGGGACATCATCTTACTATGGCTACACCTTC.

V gene TRBV5-8 combines with J gene TRBJ2-1, with 8 nucleotides matching TRBD2. Per germline, CDR1 SGHTS and CDR2 YDEGEE. The CDR3 has 13 amino acids. Losses at the gene ends were 4 bases for V and 5 bases for J; bases not matched to a gene: 2. CDR3 protein: CASSLAGDNEQFF. As DNA, the CDR3 is TGTGCCAGCAGCCTAGCGGGCGACAATGAGCAGTTCTTC.

The rearrangement uses TRBV30 and TRBJ1-1; possibly TRBD1 for D (5 bases). CDR1 and CDR2 (germline): GTSNPN, SVGIG (reference sequence). This CDR3 contains 12 residues. Trimming removed 1 base from V and 4 bases from J, with 7 bases in between. The CDR3 reads CAWSEGITEAFF. As DNA, the CDR3 is TGTGCCTGGAGTGAGGGGATCACTGAAGCTTTCTTT.

This sequence joins TRBV19 and TRBJ2-2; D is perhaps TRBD2 (6 bases). CDR3 length: 14 residues. Trimming took 6 bases from V and 6 from J, leaving 14 bases between them. CDR1 and CDR2 (germline): LNHDA, SQIVND (reference sequence). The CDR3 loop reads CASRRDWLAGELFF. The CDR3 bases are TGTGCCAGTAGGAGGGACTGGTTAGCCGGGGAGCTGTTTTTT.